The 21 T cell receptor beta chains reported below all come from one sample, sequenced in a study of regulatory T cells in long-lasting Graves disease. The time point was: newly diagnosed GD, antithyroid drugs for less than 3 months. RNA from PBMCs was the source of the TCR library. Arm-PCR with iRepertoire HTBI primers amplified the CDR3 regions for these TCR beta libraries. Each CDR3 protein gets one entry after TCRdb re-called the multiplex PCR reads with MiXCR. The sample records about 500,000 distinct CDR3 sequences, 15% to 20% being singletons. These records were also assigned to another study, of T cells in Graves' hyperthyroidism and ophthalmopathy.

The source material was peripheral blood mononuclear cells (PBMCs), sampled at new diagnosis, from a patient treated with antithyroid drugs. Source of these receptors: a man aged 40-50 years with Graves disease.

This clonotype was counted between two and nine times. The rearrangement uses TRBV6-1 and TRBJ2-3; 7 bases line up with TRBD2. J gave up 4 bases and V 8 bases, and 6 bases lay outside the gene matches. The CDR3 runs to 13 residues. From germline, CDR1 is MNHNS and CDR2 SASEGT. The CDR3 nucleotides read TGTGCCAGCGGCGGGAGAGTCGCAGATACGCAGTATTTT. Amino acids: CASGGRVADTQYF.

A remark on this clonotype: A much more abundant neighbour one base away suggests this may be a read error. V usage is TRBV7-2 and J usage is TRBJ2-5, with D perhaps matching TRBD1 or TRBD2 (5 bases each). This CDR3 spans 13 amino acids. Trimming took off 5 bases at V and 4 bases at J, with 11 bases between the two ends. Germline assignment: CDR1 SGHTA and CDR2 FQGNSA. This CDR3 is CASSQTEGETQYF. CDR3 in DNA: TGTGCCAGCAGCCAGACAGAGGGAGAGACCCAGTACTTC.

This clonotype has at least ten counts. The chain combines TRBV7-8 with TRBJ2-2, with D perhaps TRBD1 (8 bases). V was shortened by 1 base and J by 6 bases, with 12 bases between the two germline ends. The V gene's germline CDR1 is SGHVS and CDR2 FQNEAQ. The CDR3 contains 15 residues. The CDR3 loop is CASSLVQGGAGELFF. In nucleotides, the CDR3 is TGTGCCAGCAGCTTAGTACAGGGGGGGGCCGGGGAGCTGTTTTTT.

This clonotype has more than one count but fewer than ten. This chain connects TRBV10-1 to TRBJ2-3; D gene ambiguous. This CDR3 contains 14 residues. Germline CDR1 reads WNHNN; CDR2 reads SYGVQD (reference sequence). The germline V and J ends were trimmed by 5 bases and 1 base, with 10 bases remaining between them. In nucleotides, the CDR3 is TGCGCCAGCAGTAGAAGCTCTGGCACAGATACGCAGTATTTT. Translation: CASSRSSGTDTQYF.

This clonotype was counted at least ten times. The chain uses TRBV19 and TRBJ1-2; tentatively, D is TRBD1 (5 bases). V lost 8 bases and J lost 8, with 12 bases in between. Germline CDR1 LNHDA, CDR2 SQIVND (reference sequence). The CDR3 has 11 amino acids. The CDR3 DNA sequence: TGTGCCAGTTATGGAGGGGAAGGCTACACCTTC. This codes for CASYGGEGYTF.

A remark on this clonotype: This may be a read error: a much more frequent sequence differs by one nucleotide. This chain connects TRBV12-3 or TRBV12-4 to TRBJ2-4, with a tentative D call TRBD2 (6 bases). CDR3 length equals 14 residues. DNA for the CDR3: TGTGCCGGCAGTATAGCGGTAGCCAAAAACATTCAGTACTTC. Its protein is CAGSIAVAKNIQYF.

This clonotype has ten or more counts. This rearrangement joins TRBV30 to TRBJ2-6, with a tentative D call TRBD1 (6 bases). Per the germline V gene, CDR1 is GTSNPN and CDR2 is SVGIG (reference sequence). This CDR3 region has 15 residues. Trimming took off 0 bases at V and 4 bases at J, with 10 bases between the two ends. CDR3 residues: CAWSVRGAGANVLTF. The CDR3 DNA reads TGTGCCTGGAGTGTCAGGGGAGCCGGGGCCAACGTCCTGACTTTC.

There are many counts of this clonotype. The CDR3 region is CSFSWTSGRYEQYF. CDR3 nucleotides: TGCAGTTTCTCTTGGACTAGCGGGCGCTACGAGCAGTACTTC. The genes are TRBV20-1 and TRBJ2-7, with 11 bases aligning to TRBD2. V was clipped by 8 bases and J by 3 bases; unmatched bases: 9. The CDR3 spans 14 residues. Germline CDR1 reads DFQATT; CDR2 reads SNEGSKA (reference sequence).

This clonotype was observed many times. The V call is TRBV3-1, the J call TRBJ2-7; D is ambiguous. Germline V CDR1 and CDR2: LGHDT, YNNKEL (reference sequence). The CDR3 is 12 residues long. With 1 base removed from V and 7 bases from J, the gap between germline ends came to 8 bases. Here the CDR3 reads CASSQVVGEQYF. The DNA for the CDR3 is TGTGCCAGCAGCCAAGTGGTTGGGGAGCAGTACTTC.

The rearrangement links TRBV5-4 to TRBJ2-1, with a tentative D call TRBD1 (5 bases). The DNA matches TRBJ2-5 better at its end, which makes the J call doubtful. This CDR3 has 14 amino acids. Germline CDR1 is SGHNT and CDR2 is YYREEE (reference sequence). In DNA, the CDR3 is TGTGCCAGCAGCTTTTCAAGGGGACAAGAGACCCAGTACTTC. This translates into CASSFSRGQETQYF.

This clonotype occurred many times. The chain is built from TRBV2 and TRBJ2-7; no reliable D call. The CDR3 length is 12 residues. The germline gives CDR1 SNHLY, CDR2 FYNNEI. Between the trimmed V and J ends, which lost 8 bases and 4 bases, there was a span of 12 bases. The CDR3 sequence: CASLGRIYEQYF. The CDR3 nucleotides are TGTGCCAGCTTGGGCAGGATTTACGAGCAGTACTTC.

At least ten counts were recorded for this clonotype. The rearrangement joins TRBV30 to TRBJ1-1, with a tentative D call TRBD1 (6 bases). V shed 6 bases and J shed 6 bases, with 17 bases lying between them. In germline, CDR1 is GTSNPN, CDR2 SVGIG (reference sequence). This CDR3 has 13 residues. Here the CDR3 DNA reads TGTGCCTGCTCGAGGGGGGGATATCCTGAAGCTTTCTTT. It translates to CACSRGGYPEAFF.

For this clonotype: A far more abundant clone sits one base away, making this likely a read error. The CDR3 protein is CASSPHWREGADTQYF. CDR3 coding DNA: TGTGCCAGCAGTCCCCACTGGCGGGAGGGGGCAGATACGCAGTATTTT. The V gene is TRBV6-1, the J gene TRBJ2-3; 9 nucleotides agree with TRBD2. The V and J ends lost 5 bases and 4 bases, in that order; junction bases with no gene match: 10. Germline lookup yields CDR1 MNHNS and CDR2 SASEGT. The CDR3 sequence is 16 residues long.

This clonotype was seen ten or more times. The chain recombines TRBV3-1 with TRBJ2-1; TRBD2 agrees at 7 bases. Germline CDR1 LGHDT, CDR2 YNNKEL (reference sequence). V was clipped by 1 base and J by 4 bases; unmatched bases: 7. The length of the CDR3 is 16 residues. The CDR3: CASSQAGGLRYNEQFF. The DNA for the CDR3 is TGTGCCAGCAGCCAAGCGGGAGGTTTGAGGTACAATGAGCAGTTCTTC.

The rearrangement uses TRBV6-1 and TRBJ2-1; 12 bases map to TRBD2. The CDR3 contains 16 residues. From germline, CDR1 is MNHNS and CDR2 SASEGT. The V and J ends lost 6 bases and 3 bases, in that order; junction bases with no gene match: 6. The CDR3 nucleotides are TGTGCCAGCAGGTCTAGCGGGAGGGCCTACTACAATGAGCAGTTCTTC. Residues: CASRSSGRAYYNEQFF.

Ten or more counts support this clonotype. The chain carries TRBV20-1 and TRBJ2-2; 7 bases align to TRBD2. Germline V lookup: CDR1 DFQATT, CDR2 SNEGSKA (reference sequence). V shed 3 bases and J 4 bases; nucleotides not matched to a gene: 5. The length of the CDR3 is 14 residues. CDR3 loop: CSASSPSGTGELFF. CDR3 coding DNA: TGCAGTGCTAGTTCGCCTAGCGGCACCGGGGAGCTGTTTTTT.

V is TRBV20-1 and J is TRBJ2-2; TRBD2 matches at 12 bases. This CDR3 comprises 19 residues. Trimming at V came to 1 base and at J to 3 bases, leaving 12 bases not matched to a gene. CDR1 and CDR2 (germline): DFQATT, SNEGSKA (reference sequence). CDR3 protein: CSARGYETSGSVDTGELFF. For the CDR3, the DNA is TGCAGTGCTAGAGGGTACGAGACTAGCGGGAGTGTGGACACCGGGGAGCTGTTTTTT.

The rearrangement links TRBV29-1 to TRBJ2-4; D might be TRBD1 (6 bases). CDR3 size: 14 residues. In germline, CDR1 is SQVTM, CDR2 ANQGSEA. Trimming took off 7 bases at V and 1 base at J, with 14 bases between the two ends. The CDR3 bases are TGCAGCGCCAGGGGTGACCCGGCCAAAAACATTCAGTACTTC. Protein product: CSARGDPAKNIQYF.

In regard to this clonotype: It may be a read error: a sequence one base away is much more abundant. This chain links TRBV9 with TRBJ2-5; 10 nucleotides match TRBD2. With 3 bases clipped from V and 4 bases from J, the junction kept 3 bases outside the gene matches. This CDR3 is 14 amino acids long. Germline lookup yields CDR1 SGDLS and CDR2 YYNGEE. CDR3 bases: TGTGCCAGCAGCGCTAGCGGGAGAGGAGAGACCCAGTACTTC. Translating gives CASSASGRGETQYF. The full variable domain, rest sourced from reference TRBV9 and TRBJ2-5, is DSGVTQTPKHLITATGQRVTLRCSPRSGDLSVYWYQQSLDQGLQFLIQYYNGEERAKGNILERFSAQQFPDLHSELNLSSLELGDSALYFCASSASGRGETQYFGPGTRLLVL.

This clonotype was counted many times. The chain is built from TRBV5-1 and TRBJ2-2, with a possible D match to TRBD1 (6 bases). V lost 4 bases to trimming and J lost 0 bases, with 13 bases between them. Germline V gives CDR1 SGHRS, CDR2 YFSETQ. The CDR3 consists of 16 residues. The CDR3 DNA reads as TGCGCCAGCAGCGGGCGGACAGTTCCGAACACCGGGGAGCTGTTTTTT. Protein: CASSGRTVPNTGELFF.

This rearrangement joins TRBV19 to TRBJ2-1, with TRBD2 matching 16 bases. The CDR3 length is 17 residues. The germline V gene has CDR1 LNHDA and CDR2 SQIVND (reference sequence). The V segment lost 5 bases and the J segment 2 bases; nucleotides outside the gene matches: 3. In DNA, the CDR3 is TGTGCCAGTAGTCACGGGACTAGCGGGAGGGCCTACAATGAGCAGTTCTTC. Translating gives CASSHGTSGRAYNEQFF.